The entry below describes one T cell receptor beta chain. What it recognizes is unknown. Germline assignment: CDR1 LNHDA and CDR2 SQIVND (reference sequence). This CDR3 contains 15 residues. V was clipped by 7 bases and J by 5 bases, with 20 bases between them. This sample is part of a study of T cell responses to AZD1222 COVID-19 vaccine. The protocol was immunoSEQ multiplex PCR, while the TCRdb copy is restricted to in-frame clones and leaves out a portion. The sample has around 160,000 clones; around 92% are singletons. Study findings and constraints: There were mostly white British donors and more females than males, and clonal diversity was possibly underestimated. Repertoire sampling happened only post peak T cell response. Baseline seropositives among AZD1222 recipients totaled only five to seven. Mapped onto spike, vaccine-associated CD4 TCRs spanned it and were dominant at 160-218 and 743-854.

The chain has TRBV19 and TRBJ1-1, with a possible D match to TRBD1 (6 bases). Material: peripheral blood, obtained 28 days after the second AZD1222 dose. The sequence was collected from an adult who received the AZD1222 COVID-19 vaccine. CDR3 region: CASTPSGGALTEAFF. In nucleotides, the CDR3 is TGTGCCAGTACTCCGAGCGGGGGGGCGCTTACTGAAGCTTTCTTT.